This T cell receptor (beta chain) was recovered during a study of cytomegalovirus exposure and HLA in healthy donors. Study-wide context: Early released data comprised around 85 million unique TCRs from HLA-typed donors.

Whole-study results and caveats: Reportedly, cytomegalovirus status was diagnosed with high sensitivity and specificity. A cluster of highly shared sequence variants was likely a sequencing artifact. There were over 150 TCR beta chains listed as cytomegalovirus-associated.

It was with 60 Vbeta and 13 Jbeta primers that the PCR ran. Using immunoSEQ multiplex PCR, the repertoire was profiled, and TCRdb retains in-frame clones only, with some absent. Here the sample spans approximately 100,000 clones, about 68% being singletons. The sample holds a few counts of this clone. What it binds is not known. V was shortened by 6 bases and J by 4 bases, with 21 bases between the two germline ends. CDR1 is KGHSH and CDR2 is LQKENI in the germline V gene. The CDR3 is 16 residues long. The rearrangement links TRBV18 to TRBJ1-1; no reliable D call. The clonotype was recovered from a young man in good health and CMV-seropositive. Sequencing input: PBMCs. The CDR3 DNA reads TGTGCCAGCTCGAAGGAGCCCCCAGGAGGGTCCACTGAAGCTTTCTTT. Translated, it gives CASSKEPPGGSTEAFF. Supplemented by reference TRBV18 and TRBJ1-1, the full variable domain reads NAGVMQNPRHLVRRRGQEARLRCSPMKGHSHVYWYRQLPEEGLKFMVYLQKENIIDESGMPKERFSAEFPKEGPSILRIQQVVRGDSAAYFCASSKEPPGGSTEAFFGQGTRLTVV.